This T cell receptor (beta chain) was identified during a study of radiation and T cells in renal cell carcinoma. This clone has only one observation. Germline V CDR1 and CDR2: SGHNT, YYREEE (reference sequence). V lost 0 bases and J lost 4, with 8 bases in between. This CDR3 is built from 14 residues. The assay was immunoSEQ multiplex PCR, and TCRdb's table has in-frame clones only and misses some. This table has approximately 120,000 clones, roughly 85% appearing once. The sample's time point: baseline pretreatment blood. Treatment described: 15 Gy SBRT to primary tumor, nephrectomy 4 weeks later. The source of this sequence is a woman aged 55 to 70 with renal cell carcinoma. Sequenced material: blood, taken from a patient whose treatment included radiotherapy and nephrectomy. The chain has TRBV5-4 and TRBJ1-3; no clear D gene. The CDR3 loop reads CASSLAGSGNTIYF. The CDR3 nucleotides read TGTGCCAGCAGCTTGGCGGGGAGCGGAAACACCATATATTTT.